One and the same sample provided the 20 T cell receptor beta chains below, sequenced in a study of T cell changes during pregnancy in multiple sclerosis. The assay was immunoSEQ multiplex PCR, and TCRdb's table has in-frame clones only and misses some. The table has 100,000 or so clones, 90% to 95% seen once; the top ten hold approximately 1.2%. The specimen was peripheral blood, collected in the second trimester of pregnancy. The receptors were gathered from a female donor with multiple sclerosis, enrolled in a pregnancy study.

CDR3 in DNA: TGTGCCAGCAGCGGTAGACTAGCGGGGCCCTTCGAGCAGTACTTC. Encoded protein: CASSGRLAGPFEQYF. This chain connects TRBV21-1 to TRBJ2-7; no check of the table's D call, TRBD2, against the DNA was made. TRBV21-1 is designated a pseudogene. The CDR3 is 15 residues long.

V is TRBV5-4 and J is TRBJ2-1; tentative D call: TRBD2 (6 bases). The CDR3 length is 14 residues. V lost 0 bases and J lost 9, with 13 bases in between. CDR1 and CDR2 (germline): SGHNT, YYREEE (reference sequence). The chain's CDR3 is CASSLAGGRAEQFF. The CDR3 DNA is TGTGCCAGCAGCTTGGCCGGGGGAAGGGCTGAGCAGTTCTTC.

The chain has TRBV6-1 and TRBJ2-3; 9 nucleotides line up with TRBD2. The CDR3 spans 13 residues. Per the germline V gene, CDR1 is MNHNS and CDR2 is SASEGT. The J segment lost 0 bases and the V segment lost 9 bases, leaving 1 base of the junction unmatched. The CDR3 DNA is TGTGCCAGTACTAGCGGGAGCACAGATACGCAGTATTTT. As protein: CASTSGSTDTQYF.

The rearrangement joins TRBV27 to TRBJ2-1, with a weak D call TRBD2 (6 bases). The CDR3 extends over 15 amino acids. Germline V gene data show CDR1 as MNHEY and CDR2 as SMNVEV (reference sequence). Trimming removed 2 bases at V and 2 bases at J, with 10 bases between. In DNA form, the CDR3 reads TGTGCCAGCAGTTTAGAGGGAGGTGCCTACAATGAGCAGTTCTTC. Translation gives CASSLEGGAYNEQFF.

The chain uses TRBV27 and TRBJ2-7, with 10 positions matching TRBD2. The CDR3 is made up of 15 amino acids. The germline CDR1 and CDR2 sequences are MNHEY and SMNVEV (reference sequence). After removal of 6 bases from V and 4 bases from J, the junction contained 9 bases not matched to a gene. In DNA form, the CDR3 reads TGTGCCAGCAGCCCTCTAGCGGGAGCGGGGTACGAGCAGTACTTC. Its protein is CASSPLAGAGYEQYF.

The chain employs TRBV5-4 and TRBJ1-1, with no clear D. This CDR3 region has 13 residues. Germline values: CDR1 SGHNT, CDR2 YYREEE (reference sequence). The ends were cut back, 2 bases at V and 1 base at J, with 6 bases in the middle. The CDR3 spells CASSFAGNTEAFF. CDR3 in DNA: TGTGCCAGCAGCTTTGCGGGGAACACTGAAGCTTTCTTT.

The V call is TRBV1, the J call TRBJ2-5; the D call of TRBD2 is as the table states it, not checked on the DNA. TRBV1 counts as a pseudogene. This CDR3 is 17 amino acids long. The CDR3 sequence is CTSSPAGGSGLGETQYF. The CDR3 DNA reads as TGCACCAGCAGCCCCGCGGGGGGTAGCGGTCTGGGGGAGACCCAGTACTTC.

The chain is built from TRBV5-1 and TRBJ1-6; 7 bases are a match to TRBD1. Germline loops: CDR1 SGHRS, CDR2 YFSETQ. The CDR3 sequence is 16 residues long. V lost 5 bases and J lost 6; bases outside the gene matches: 11. CDR3 amino acids: CASSYPDRALNSPLHF. DNA of the CDR3: TGCGCCAGCAGTTATCCTGACAGGGCCCTTAATTCACCCCTCCACTTT.

The chain is built from TRBV4-1 and TRBJ2-7; 7 bases agree with TRBD2. V dropped 3 bases and J dropped 1; count of bases not matched to a gene: 6. The CDR3 length is 15 residues. CDR1 is MGHRA and CDR2 is YSYEKL in the germline V gene. CDR3 coding DNA: TGCGCCAGCAGCCACGCGACTAGCTCATCCTACGAGCAGTACTTC. Translated: CASSHATSSSYEQYF.

The chain recombines TRBV6-5 with TRBJ2-7, with D perhaps matching TRBD1 (5 bases). In germline, CDR1 is MNHEY, CDR2 SVGAGI. This CDR3 is 15 amino acids long. Trimming removed 8 bases at V and 2 bases at J, with 19 bases between. The CDR3 is CASFYHPGLPYEQYF. DNA for the CDR3: TGTGCCAGCTTCTATCATCCAGGGTTGCCCTACGAGCAGTACTTC.

This chain connects TRBV9 to TRBJ1-2; D is possibly TRBD1 (6 bases). Trimming removed 1 base from V and 2 bases from J, with 21 bases in between. The length of the CDR3 is 18 residues. Germline V gene data show CDR1 as SGDLS and CDR2 as YYNGEE. The CDR3 bases are TGTGCCAGCAGCGTAACCCCCGGGGGGCTGGAAGCCAACTATGGCTACACCTTC. It specifies CASSVTPGGLEANYGYTF.

This sequence joins TRBV9 and TRBJ2-4; TRBD2 matches 7 bases. The CDR3 sequence is 14 residues long. The V and J ends lost 4 bases and 4 bases, in that order; junction bases with no gene match: 5. In germline, CDR1 is SGDLS, CDR2 YYNGEE. CDR3 nucleotides: TGTGCCAGCAGCCTGGGGGGGGAGAAAAACATTCAGTACTTC. It codes for CASSLGGEKNIQYF.

The genes are TRBV28 and TRBJ2-7, with 8 bases fitting TRBD2. V shed 5 bases and J 0 bases; nucleotides not matched to a gene: 9. This CDR3 is 16 amino acids long. Germline V gives CDR1 MDHEN, CDR2 SYDVKM. CDR3 sequence (DNA): TGTGCCAGCAGTACTCTCGGGGGGGGTTTCTCCTACGAGCAGTACTTC. This gives the protein CASSTLGGGFSYEQYF.

V is TRBV18 and J is TRBJ2-5; D perhaps matches TRBD2 (6 bases). Per the germline V gene, CDR1 is KGHSH and CDR2 is LQKENI. The CDR3 consists of 15 residues. With 2 bases removed from V and 5 bases from J, the gap between germline ends came to 15 bases. This chain's CDR3 is CASSPSVADLETQYF. CDR3 sequence (DNA): TGTGCCAGCTCACCATCGGTAGCGGACCTGGAGACCCAGTACTTC.

V is TRBV7-9 and J is TRBJ2-3, with a possible D match to TRBD1 (6 bases). In germline, CDR1 is SEHNR, CDR2 FQNEAQ (reference sequence). The CDR3 has 13 amino acids. V lost 5 bases, J lost 6 bases, and 12 bases lay in between. CDR3 protein: CASSPPTGDTQYF. In nucleotides, the CDR3 is TGTGCCAGCAGCCCACCGACAGGCGATACGCAGTATTTT. Combining the CDR3 with reference TRBV7-9 and TRBJ2-3 gives the whole variable domain DTGVSQNPRHKITKRGQNVTFRCDPISEHNRLYWYRQTLGQGPEFLTYFQNEAQLEKSRLLSDRFSAERPKGSFSTLEIQRTEQGDSAMYLCASSPPTGDTQYFGPGTRLTVL.

The chain has TRBV6-1 and TRBJ1-1, with D possibly TRBD1 on 6 matching bases. Trimming left V 6 bases short and J 8 bases short, with 10 bases between. The CDR3 length is 11 residues. Germline V gives CDR1 MNHNS, CDR2 SASEGT. CDR3 amino acids: CASRWGQEAFF. The DNA of the CDR3 is TGTGCCAGCAGGTGGGGGCAGGAAGCTTTCTTT.

The rearrangement links TRBV5-6 to TRBJ2-1; no clear D gene. With 0 bases removed from V and 4 bases from J, the gap between germline ends came to 11 bases. The CDR3 runs 15 residues. CDR1 SGHDT and CDR2 YYEEEE come from the germline V gene. CDR3 protein: CASSLVRRVYNEQFF. CDR3 DNA sequence: TGTGCCAGCAGCTTGGTGAGGCGCGTTTACAATGAGCAGTTCTTC.

The gene calls are TRBV20-1 and TRBJ2-7; D not resolved. Per the germline V gene, CDR1 is DFQATT and CDR2 is SNEGSKA (reference sequence). CDR3 size: 11 residues. V dropped 5 bases and J dropped 6 bases, with 11 bases sitting between them. The CDR3 DNA reads as TGCAGTGCTGCCCTCCAGGCCGAGCAGTACTTC. This codes for CSAALQAEQYF.

The chain links TRBV5-1 to TRBJ2-3; 8 bases line up with TRBD1. CDR3 length: 15 residues. V lost 4 bases to trimming and J lost 2 bases; unmatched junction nucleotides: 6. Germline assignment: CDR1 SGHRS and CDR2 YFSETQ. CDR3 residues: CASSVPTGDTDTQYF. The CDR3 bases are TGCGCCAGCAGCGTCCCGACAGGGGACACAGATACGCAGTATTTT.

This clone appeared once. This chain connects TRBV7-8 to TRBJ2-2; 13 bases align to TRBD2. The CDR3 covers 17 residues. Germline CDR1 and CDR2: SGHVS and FQNEAQ. The V and J ends lost 5 bases and 1 base, in that order; junction bases with no gene match: 4. This CDR3 is CASSPRTSGGNTGELFF. The CDR3 nucleotides read TGTGCCAGCAGCCCAAGGACTAGCGGGGGGAACACCGGGGAGCTGTTTTTT.